This is a list of T cell receptor beta chains from one sample in a study of T-cell memory formation after mild COVID-19. TCRdb recomputed calls from the 5' RACE reads with MiXCR, one row per CDR3 protein. The data contain 580,000 or so distinct CDR3 sequences, around 15% of them singletons. Input material: PBMCs or a T cell subset sorted from them (not recorded which). These receptors were taken from an adult woman who had mild COVID-19 (a few samples of this study predate the infection). Cell type and time point are not known. CDR3s include the opening cysteine and the closing phenylalanine or tryptophan.

v_call: TRBV12-3/TRBV12-4; j_call: TRBJ1-2; cdr3_aa: CASSSRGGSNYGYTF
v_call: TRBV24-1; j_call: TRBJ2-2; cdr3_aa: CATSEAGQGRPGELFF
v_call: TRBV12-3/TRBV12-4; j_call: TRBJ1-2; cdr3_aa: CASSRLDSTNYGYTF
v_call: TRBV5-1; j_call: TRBJ2-7; cdr3_aa: CASSLEGGTTSEQYF
v_call: TRBV7-9; j_call: TRBJ2-5; cdr3_aa: CASSPWDRALVETQYF
v_call: TRBV29-1; j_call: TRBJ2-1; cdr3_aa: CSQERDSYNEQFF
v_call: TRBV5-1; j_call: TRBJ2-6; cdr3_aa: CASSAAYRGSGANVLTF
v_call: TRBV24-1; j_call: TRBJ2-7; cdr3_aa: CATSDPLNEQYF
v_call: TRBV12-3/TRBV12-4; j_call: TRBJ1-5; cdr3_aa: CASSGQGISNQPQHF
v_call: TRBV12-3/TRBV12-4; j_call: TRBJ2-3; cdr3_aa: CASSLRDSRDTQYF
v_call: TRBV27; j_call: TRBJ2-3; cdr3_aa: CASSLSWSTDTQYF
v_call: TRBV20-1; j_call: TRBJ2-7; cdr3_aa: CSARASDRDAYEQYF
v_call: TRBV3-1; j_call: TRBJ1-3; cdr3_aa: CASSHRGGSGNTIYF
v_call: TRBV28; j_call: TRBJ1-2; cdr3_aa: CASSLTGFGYTF
v_call: TRBV7-9; j_call: TRBJ2-7; cdr3_aa: CASSAYEQYF
v_call: TRBV7-9; j_call: TRBJ1-1; cdr3_aa: CASSPSVTLMNTEAFF
v_call: TRBV6-2/TRBV6-3; j_call: TRBJ2-7; cdr3_aa: CASSYFVSGTGKNEQYF
v_call: TRBV10-3; j_call: TRBJ1-2; cdr3_aa: CASTKAGGYTF
v_call: TRBV6-5; j_call: TRBJ1-4; cdr3_aa: CASSYTPGGPGKLFF
v_call: TRBV5-1; j_call: TRBJ1-1; cdr3_aa: CASSLGGSGAFF
v_call: TRBV5-1; j_call: TRBJ2-7; cdr3_aa: CASRDQGTSSEQYF
v_call: TRBV12-3/TRBV12-4; j_call: TRBJ2-3; cdr3_aa: CASSFGAGTDTQYF
v_call: TRBV4-1; j_call: TRBJ1-1; cdr3_aa: CASSQGQGAPAGNTEAFF
v_call: TRBV27; j_call: TRBJ1-1; cdr3_aa: CASSLKWKLRGFREGNTEAFF
v_call: TRBV7-9; j_call: TRBJ1-1; cdr3_aa: CASSSIQGTEAFF
v_call: TRBV19; j_call: TRBJ2-1; cdr3_aa: CASSIQAGNYYNEQFF
v_call: TRBV5-1; j_call: TRBJ1-6; cdr3_aa: CASSGGTGYNSPLHF
v_call: TRBV4-1; j_call: TRBJ2-3; cdr3_aa: CASSQSGLDRDTQYF
v_call: TRBV19; j_call: TRBJ2-1; cdr3_aa: CASSITSGTYNEQFF
v_call: TRBV18; j_call: TRBJ1-4; cdr3_aa: CASSPRQLNEKLFF
v_call: TRBV18; j_call: TRBJ1-1; cdr3_aa: CASTTGATNTEAFF
v_call: TRBV4-1; j_call: TRBJ2-7; cdr3_aa: CASSQAPREQYF
v_call: TRBV9; j_call: TRBJ2-5; cdr3_aa: CASSVWQGQETQYF
v_call: TRBV29-1; j_call: TRBJ2-6; cdr3_aa: CSVEGWTAASGANVLTF
v_call: TRBV19; j_call: TRBJ2-7; cdr3_aa: CASSIRGGRVYEQYF
v_call: TRBV28; j_call: TRBJ1-2; cdr3_aa: CASSSRTYGYTF
v_call: TRBV5-6; j_call: TRBJ2-3; cdr3_aa: CASSVTSRYTDTQYF
v_call: TRBV25-1; j_call: TRBJ2-1; cdr3_aa: CASSEVTGTGDNEQFF
v_call: TRBV20-1; j_call: TRBJ2-7; cdr3_aa: CSARDSIGTGGFYEQYF
v_call: TRBV12-3/TRBV12-4; j_call: TRBJ2-7; cdr3_aa: CASSKASYEQYF
v_call: TRBV7-8; j_call: TRBJ2-1; cdr3_aa: CASSLAVRGDNEQFF
v_call: TRBV4-2; j_call: TRBJ2-2; cdr3_aa: CASSQGDYNTGELFF
v_call: TRBV24-1; j_call: TRBJ2-4; cdr3_aa: CATSDFTQAQAKNIQYF
v_call: TRBV5-1; j_call: TRBJ2-7; cdr3_aa: CASTGRGDEQYF
v_call: TRBV2; j_call: TRBJ2-5; cdr3_aa: CASSIEQETQYF
v_call: TRBV28; j_call: TRBJ2-4; cdr3_aa: CASSSRLGQGFAGRAKNIQYF
v_call: TRBV15; j_call: TRBJ1-2; cdr3_aa: CATSRDGIYGYTF
v_call: TRBV12-3/TRBV12-4; j_call: TRBJ2-1; cdr3_aa: CASSHPGLANEQFF
v_call: TRBV11-2; j_call: TRBJ2-7; cdr3_aa: CASSPPGTVSYEQYF
v_call: TRBV7-9; j_call: TRBJ2-5; cdr3_aa: CASSWGESSVQTQYF
v_call: TRBV28; j_call: TRBJ2-7; cdr3_aa: CASYHYEQYF
v_call: TRBV15; j_call: TRBJ2-3; cdr3_aa: CATSGGGDDTQYF
v_call: TRBV27; j_call: TRBJ2-1; cdr3_aa: CASKIAGSCF
v_call: TRBV2; j_call: TRBJ1-1; cdr3_aa: CASTGAGSRNTEAFF